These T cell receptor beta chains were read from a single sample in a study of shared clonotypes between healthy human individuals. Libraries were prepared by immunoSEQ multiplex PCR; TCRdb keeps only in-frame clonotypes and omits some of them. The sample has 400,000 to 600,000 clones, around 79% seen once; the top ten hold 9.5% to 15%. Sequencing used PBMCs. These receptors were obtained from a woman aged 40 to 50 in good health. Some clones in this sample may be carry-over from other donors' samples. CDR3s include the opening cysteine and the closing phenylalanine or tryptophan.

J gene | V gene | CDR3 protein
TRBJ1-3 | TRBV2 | CASLQGSGGNTIYF
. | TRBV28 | CASSLPGGLVYEQYF
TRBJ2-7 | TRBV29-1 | CSARQQSSYEQYF
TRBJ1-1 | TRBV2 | CASSGGDRGLAEAFF
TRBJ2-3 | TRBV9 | CASSVAPVVGDTQYF
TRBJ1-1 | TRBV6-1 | CASSEQGPTEAFF
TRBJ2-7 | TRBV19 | CASSIAPSRDEQYF
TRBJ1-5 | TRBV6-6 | CASSTGIQPQHF
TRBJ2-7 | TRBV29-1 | CSVESPPSYEQYF
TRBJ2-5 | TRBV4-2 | CASSSRVGGETQYF
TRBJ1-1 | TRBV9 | CASSVAIGTEAFF
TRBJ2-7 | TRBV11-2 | CASSPPLAGGGYEQYF
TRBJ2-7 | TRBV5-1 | CASSLAGTGNLYEQYF
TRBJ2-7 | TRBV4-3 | CASSQDLEFYEQYF
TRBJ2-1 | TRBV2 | CASRLGTSRDSEQFF
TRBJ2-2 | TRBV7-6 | CASSLVGGGVAGELFF
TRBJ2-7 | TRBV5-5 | CASSLHSGTYEQYF
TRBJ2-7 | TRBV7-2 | CASSLVAGEPSAEQYF
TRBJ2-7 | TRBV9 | CASSVVGGNSSYEQYF
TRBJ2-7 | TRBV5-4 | CASSLLQGVSYEQYF
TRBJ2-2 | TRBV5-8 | CASRLGLAGLTGELFF
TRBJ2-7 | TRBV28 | CASLGQAPYEQYF
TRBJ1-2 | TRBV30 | CAWRPARYGYTF
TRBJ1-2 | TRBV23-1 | CASRRNDGYTF
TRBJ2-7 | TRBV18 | CASSASGTSYEQYF